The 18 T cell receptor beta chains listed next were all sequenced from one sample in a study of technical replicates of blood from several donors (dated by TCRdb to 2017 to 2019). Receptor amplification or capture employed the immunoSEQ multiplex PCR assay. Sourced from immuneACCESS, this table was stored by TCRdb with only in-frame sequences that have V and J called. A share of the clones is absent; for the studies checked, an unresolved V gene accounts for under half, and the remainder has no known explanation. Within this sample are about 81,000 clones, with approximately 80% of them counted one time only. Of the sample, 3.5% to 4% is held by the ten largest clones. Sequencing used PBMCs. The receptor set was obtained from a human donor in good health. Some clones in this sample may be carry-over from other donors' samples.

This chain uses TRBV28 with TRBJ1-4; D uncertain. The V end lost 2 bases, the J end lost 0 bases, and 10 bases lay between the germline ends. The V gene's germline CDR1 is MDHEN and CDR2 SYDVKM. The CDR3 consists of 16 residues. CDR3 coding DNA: TGTGCCAGCAGTTTAGCCGCGGAAGCAACTAATGAAAAACTGTTTTTT. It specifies CASSLAAEATNEKLFF.

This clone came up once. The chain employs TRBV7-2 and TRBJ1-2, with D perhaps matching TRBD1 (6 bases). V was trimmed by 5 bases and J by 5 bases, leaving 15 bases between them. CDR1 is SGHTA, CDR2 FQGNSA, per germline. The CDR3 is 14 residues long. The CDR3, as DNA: TGTGCCAGCAGCCTGCCCAGGGGTAGTTATGGCTACACCTTC. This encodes CASSLPRGSYGYTF. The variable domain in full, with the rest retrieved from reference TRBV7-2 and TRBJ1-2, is GAGVSQSPSNKVTEKGKDVELRCDPISGHTALYWYRQSLGQGLEFLIYFQGNSAPDKSGLPSDRFSAERTGGSVSTLTIQRTQQEDSAVYLCASSLPRGSYGYTFGSGTRLTVV.

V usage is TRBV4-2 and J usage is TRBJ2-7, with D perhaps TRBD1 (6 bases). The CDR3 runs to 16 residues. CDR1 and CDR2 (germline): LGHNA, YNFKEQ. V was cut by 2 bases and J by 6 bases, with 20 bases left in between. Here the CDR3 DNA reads TGTGCCAGCAGCCAATACTCTCCCCAGGGGCCTTCCGAGCAGTACTTC. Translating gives CASSQYSPQGPSEQYF.

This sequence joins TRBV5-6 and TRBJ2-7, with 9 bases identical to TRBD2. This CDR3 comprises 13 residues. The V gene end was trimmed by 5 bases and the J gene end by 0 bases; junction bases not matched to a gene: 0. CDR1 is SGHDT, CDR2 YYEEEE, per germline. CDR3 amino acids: CASRLAGSYEQYF. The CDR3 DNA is TGTGCCAGCAGACTAGCGGGCTCCTACGAGCAGTACTTC.

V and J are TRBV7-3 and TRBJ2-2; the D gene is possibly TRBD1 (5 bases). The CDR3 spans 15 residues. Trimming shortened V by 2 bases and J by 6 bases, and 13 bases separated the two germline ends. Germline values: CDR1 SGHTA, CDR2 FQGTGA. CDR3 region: CASSLGVGHPGELFF. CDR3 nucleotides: TGTGCCAGCAGCTTAGGTGTGGGGCACCCCGGGGAGCTGTTTTTT.

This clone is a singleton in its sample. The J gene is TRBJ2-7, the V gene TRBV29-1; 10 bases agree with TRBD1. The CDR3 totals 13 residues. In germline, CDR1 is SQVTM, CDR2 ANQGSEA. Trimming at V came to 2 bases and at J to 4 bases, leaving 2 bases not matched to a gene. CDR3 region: CSVERGQGYEQYF. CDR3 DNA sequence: TGCAGCGTTGAAAGGGGACAGGGGTACGAGCAGTACTTC.

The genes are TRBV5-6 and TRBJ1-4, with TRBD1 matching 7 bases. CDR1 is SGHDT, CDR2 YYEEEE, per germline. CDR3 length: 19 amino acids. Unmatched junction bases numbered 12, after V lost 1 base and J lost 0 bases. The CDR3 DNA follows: TGTGCCAGCAGCTTGTCGCCGGGACAGACGACTGCAACTAATGAAAAACTGTTTTTT. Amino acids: CASSLSPGQTTATNEKLFF.

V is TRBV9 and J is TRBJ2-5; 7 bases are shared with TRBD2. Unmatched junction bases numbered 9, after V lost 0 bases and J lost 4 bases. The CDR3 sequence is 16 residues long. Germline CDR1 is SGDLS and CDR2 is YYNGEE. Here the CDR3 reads CASSVVGSGGGETQYF. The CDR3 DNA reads TGTGCCAGCAGCGTAGTAGGATCGGGAGGAGGAGAGACCCAGTACTTC.

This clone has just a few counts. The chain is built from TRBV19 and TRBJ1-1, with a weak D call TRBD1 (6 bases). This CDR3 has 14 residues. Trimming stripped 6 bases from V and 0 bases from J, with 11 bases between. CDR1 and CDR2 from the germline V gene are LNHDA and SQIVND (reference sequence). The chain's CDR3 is CASSDDRMNTEAFF. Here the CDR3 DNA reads TGTGCCAGTAGCGATGACAGGATGAACACTGAAGCTTTCTTT.

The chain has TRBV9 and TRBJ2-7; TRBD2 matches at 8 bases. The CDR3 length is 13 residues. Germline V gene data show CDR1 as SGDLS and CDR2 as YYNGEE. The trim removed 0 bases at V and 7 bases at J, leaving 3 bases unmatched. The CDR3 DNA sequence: TGTGCCAGCAGCGTAGTTGGCGGGGGGGAGCAGTACTTC. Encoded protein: CASSVVGGGEQYF.

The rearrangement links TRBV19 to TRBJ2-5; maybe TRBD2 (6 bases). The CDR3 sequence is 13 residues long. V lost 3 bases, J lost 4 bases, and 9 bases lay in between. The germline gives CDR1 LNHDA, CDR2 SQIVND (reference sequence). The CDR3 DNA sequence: TGTGCCAGTAGTATGGGGGGAGGAGAGACCCAGTACTTC. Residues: CASSMGGGETQYF.

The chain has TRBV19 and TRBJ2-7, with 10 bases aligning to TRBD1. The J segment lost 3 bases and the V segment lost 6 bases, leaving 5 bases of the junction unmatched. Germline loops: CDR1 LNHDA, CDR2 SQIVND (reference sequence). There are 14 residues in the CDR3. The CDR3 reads CASRPTGGNYEQYF. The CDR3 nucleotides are TGTGCCAGTAGGCCGACAGGGGGCAACTACGAGCAGTACTTC.

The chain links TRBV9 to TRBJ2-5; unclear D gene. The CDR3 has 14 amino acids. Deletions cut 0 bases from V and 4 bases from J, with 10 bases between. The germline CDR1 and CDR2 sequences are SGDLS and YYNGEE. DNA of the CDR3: TGTGCCAGCAGCGTAGCTTCACATACAGAGACCCAGTACTTC. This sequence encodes CASSVASHTETQYF.

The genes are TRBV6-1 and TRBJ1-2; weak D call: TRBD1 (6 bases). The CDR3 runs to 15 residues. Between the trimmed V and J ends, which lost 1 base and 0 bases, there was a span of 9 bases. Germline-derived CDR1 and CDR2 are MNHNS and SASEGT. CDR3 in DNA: TGTGCCAGCAGTGAAGAGTCAGGGGCTAACTATGGCTACACCTTC. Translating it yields CASSEESGANYGYTF.

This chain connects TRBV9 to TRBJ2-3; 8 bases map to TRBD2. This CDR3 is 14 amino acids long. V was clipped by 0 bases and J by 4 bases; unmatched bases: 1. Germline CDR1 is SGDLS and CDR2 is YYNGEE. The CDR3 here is CASSVGLAPDTQYF. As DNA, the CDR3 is TGTGCCAGCAGCGTAGGACTAGCGCCAGATACGCAGTATTTT.

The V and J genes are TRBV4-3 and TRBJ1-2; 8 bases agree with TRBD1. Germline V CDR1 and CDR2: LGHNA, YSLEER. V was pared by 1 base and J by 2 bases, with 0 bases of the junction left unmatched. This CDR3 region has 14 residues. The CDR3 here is CASSQGTGNYGYTF. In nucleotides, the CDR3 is TGCGCCAGCAGCCAAGGGACAGGGAACTATGGCTACACCTTC.

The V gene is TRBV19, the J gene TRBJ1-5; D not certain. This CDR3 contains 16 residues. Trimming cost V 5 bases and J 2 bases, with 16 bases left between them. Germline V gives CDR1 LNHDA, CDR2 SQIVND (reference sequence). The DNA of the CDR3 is TGTGCCAGTAGTTTCCCTCCTCTGAGGCGCAATCAGCCCCAGCATTTT. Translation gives CASSFPPLRRNQPQHF. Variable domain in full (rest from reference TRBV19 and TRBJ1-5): DGGITQSPKYLFRKEGQNVTLSCEQNLNHDAMYWYRQDPGQGLRLIYYSQIVNDFQKGDIAEGYSVSREKKESFPLTVTSAQKNPTAFYLCASSFPPLRRNQPQHFGDGTRLSIL.

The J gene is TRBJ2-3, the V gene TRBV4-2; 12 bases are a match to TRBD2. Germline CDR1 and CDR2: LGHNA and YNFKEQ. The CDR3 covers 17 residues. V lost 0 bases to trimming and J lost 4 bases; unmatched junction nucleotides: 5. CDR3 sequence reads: CASSQEPSGGAPDTQYF. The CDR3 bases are TGTGCCAGCAGCCAAGAACCTAGCGGGGGGGCGCCAGATACGCAGTATTTT.